A selection of T cell receptor beta chains follows, all from one sample in a study of identifying expanded T cells in peripheral blood. Here immunoSEQ multiplex PCR was the method, and the copy in TCRdb shows in-frame clones only, minus some. The sample holds under 100,000 clones, around 90% seen once. Specimen: blood. These receptors were collected from a person aged 18-70 years in good health. Both conserved end residues are part of each CDR3. A D gene is named only where the DNA matches it firmly. Rows give clone size only sometimes, using once, few, many, or a class for an expanded clone.

size	D	V	J	CDR3	DNA
NA	TRBD1	TRBV15	TRBJ2-7	CATSSRDRGREQYF	TGTGCCACCAGCAGCCGAGACAGGGGTCGAGAGCAGTACTTC
NA	NA	TRBV5-6	TRBJ2-5	CASSLLWGGRETQYF	TGTGCCAGCAGCTTGTTATGGGGGGGCCGGGAGACCCAGTACTTC
NA	TRBD2	TRBV19	TRBJ2-5	CASSPRGGRETQYF	TGTGCCAGTAGCCCTCGGGGGGGCAGGGAGACCCAGTACTTC
NA	NA	TRBV5-1	TRBJ2-1	CASSLVETEYNEQFF	TGCGCCAGCAGCTTGGTTGAGACAGAGTACAATGAGCAGTTCTTC
NA	NA	TRBV15	TRBJ1-2	CATSRDLPRDITNYGYTF	TGTGCCACCAGCAGAGACCTCCCCCGGGACATAACTAACTATGGCTACACCTTC
once	TRBD1	TRBV12-5	TRBJ1-5	CASGLIGQGNQPQHF	TGTGCTAGTGGTTTGATCGGACAGGGCAATCAGCCCCAGCATTTT
NA	NA	TRBV14	TRBJ2-2	CASSQVRVTGELFF	TGTGCCAGCAGCCAAGTTAGGGTTACCGGGGAGCTGTTTTTT
NA	TRBD1	TRBV19	TRBJ2-7	CASSIGTGSSYEQYF	TGTGCCAGTAGTATCGGGACAGGGAGCTCCTACGAGCAGTACTTC
NA	TRBD1	TRBV5-1	TRBJ2-7	CASSLQGTGEREQYF	TGCGCCAGCAGCTTGCAGGGGACAGGGGAACGGGAGCAGTACTTC
NA	NA	TRBV7-3	TRBJ2-7	CASSLTPGAGEQYF	TGTGCCAGCAGCTTAACACCGGGGGCAGGCGAGCAGTACTTC
NA	NA	TRBV25-1	TRBJ1-4	CASSEDGSTGNEKLFF	TGTGCCAGCAGTGAAGACGGGTCAACAGGAAATGAAAAACTGTTTTTT
NA	NA	TRBV27	TRBJ1-2	CASSFGQHF	TGTGCCAGCAGTTTTGGACAGCACTTC
few	NA	TRBV12-5	TRBJ1-2	CASAQRGVHGYTF	TGTGCTAGTGCCCAGAGGGGAGTCCATGGCTACACCTTC
NA	NA	TRBV4-1	TRBJ1-2	CASRKMGDRDYGYTF	TGCGCCAGCAGGAAAATGGGGGACCGGGACTATGGCTACACCTTC
NA	NA	TRBV5-1	TRBJ2-3	CASSLAGSGGTDTQYF	TGCGCCAGCAGCTTGGCGGGGTCAGGGGGCACAGATACGCAGTATTTT
NA	NA	TRBV19	TRBJ2-1	CASSWANEQFF	TGTGCCAGTAGTTGGGCCAATGAGCAGTTCTTC
NA	TRBD1	TRBV30	TRBJ1-2	CAWTTGPRGGYTF	TGTGCCTGGACGACAGGGCCTCGTGGTGGCTACACCTTC
few	NA	TRBV10-3	TRBJ2-7	CAISARDLSYEQYF	TGTGCCATCAGTGCCCGGGACCTCTCCTACGAGCAGTACTTC
NA	NA	TRBV6-6	TRBJ1-6	CASSDLANSPLHF	TGTGCCAGCAGCGACCTTGCCAATTCACCCCTCCACTTT
NA	TRBD1	TRBV7-8	TRBJ1-3	CASSYRGTANNLFFSGNTIYF	TGTGCCAGCAGCTACCGGGGGACAGCGAACAATCTTTTTTTCTCTGGAAACACCATATATTTT
NA	NA	TRBV5-1	TRBJ2-1	CASSLDRAHNEQFF	TGCGCCAGCAGCTTGGACAGGGCCCACAATGAGCAGTTCTTC
NA	NA	TRBV2	TRBJ1-1	CASSEGRGQGTEAFF	TGTGCCAGCAGTGAAGGTCGGGGCCAGGGCACTGAAGCTTTCTTT
NA	NA	TRBV30	TRBJ2-3	CAWTVSDTQYF	TGTGCCTGGACCGTCTCGGATACGCAGTATTTT
NA	TRBD2	TRBV5-4	TRBJ2-1	CASSLGAASGYNEQFF	TGTGCCAGCAGCTTGGGGGCGGCTAGCGGCTACAATGAGCAGTTCTTC
NA	NA	TRBV5-8	TRBJ1-3	CASSRQVSGNTIYF	TGTGCCAGCAGCCGGCAGGTGTCTGGAAACACCATATATTTT
once	TRBD1	TRBV19	TRBJ1-2	CASSTPPRDRGLGYTF	TGTGCCAGTAGTACCCCCCCTCGGGACAGGGGTTTGGGCTACACCTTC
NA	TRBD1	TRBV29-1	TRBJ1-1	CSVEGQGETEAFF	TGCAGCGTTGAAGGCCAGGGGGAAACTGAAGCTTTCTTT
NA	TRBD1	TRBV19	TRBJ2-1	CASSWVQGAFEQFF	TGTGCCAGTAGTTGGGTCCAGGGGGCCTTTGAGCAGTTCTTC
NA	TRBD2	TRBV6-5	TRBJ2-5	CASSSGGVETQYF	TGTGCCAGCTCTAGCGGGGGGGTCGAGACCCAGTACTTC
NA	NA	TRBV30	TRBJ1-2	CAWTVGVGYTF	TGTGCCTGGACCGTGGGCGTTGGCTACACCTTC
once	TRBD1	TRBV7-2	TRBJ2-1	CASSPRQGYYNEQFF	TGTGCCAGCAGCCCCCGACAGGGTTACTACAATGAGCAGTTCTTC
NA	NA	TRBV7-9	TRBJ1-2	CASRELSYGYTF	TGTGCCAGCCGCGAATTGAGTTATGGCTACACCTTC
NA	NA	TRBV27	TRBJ2-1	CASRTYSGSSYNEQFF	TGTGCCAGCAGGACTTATAGCGGAAGCTCCTACAATGAGCAGTTCTTC
NA	NA	TRBV5-4	TRBJ1-2	CASSPGGNYGYTF	TGTGCCAGCAGCCCCGGAGGGAACTATGGCTACACCTTC
NA	TRBD1	TRBV7-6	TRBJ1-1	CASSMGQGDTEAFF	TGTGCCAGCAGCATGGGACAGGGGGACACTGAAGCTTTCTTT
NA	NA	TRBV18	TRBJ1-4	CASSPRAGSTNEKLFF	TGTGCCAGCTCACCACGGGCAGGGTCAACTAATGAAAAACTGTTTTTT
NA	TRBD1	TRBV6-1	TRBJ1-1	CASRLGTANTEAFF	TGTGCCAGCCGCCTCGGGACAGCGAACACTGAAGCTTTCTTT
NA	NA	TRBV25-1	TRBJ1-2	CASSGGGAQGYTF	TGTGCCAGCAGTGGTGGGGGGGCGCAGGGCTACACCTTC
NA	TRBD1	TRBV5-1	TRBJ2-7	CASSEAYGTGTGEQYF	TGCGCCAGCAGCGAGGCTTACGGGACTGGGACAGGCGAGCAGTACTTC
NA	TRBD1	TRBV7-9	TRBJ2-1	CASSLEGQGDEQFF	TGTGCCAGCAGCTTAGAAGGACAGGGGGATGAGCAGTTCTTC
NA	NA	TRBV5-1	TRBJ1-2	CASRNGNYGYTF	TGCGCCAGCAGAAATGGGAACTATGGCTACACCTTC
NA	NA	TRBV7-2	TRBJ2-5	CASSLEDRETQYF	TGTGCCAGCAGCTTAGAAGACCGGGAGACCCAGTACTTC
NA	NA	TRBV7-9	TRBJ2-1	CASSLEVRGFHNEQFF	TGTGCCAGCAGCTTAGAGGTCCGGGGTTTCCACAATGAGCAGTTCTTC
once	NA	TRBV15	TRBJ2-4	CATRFSGAKNIQYF	TGTGCCACCAGATTCTCCGGGGCCAAAAACATTCAGTACTTC
NA	TRBD1	TRBV19	TRBJ2-3	CASGQGRGDTQYF	TGTGCCAGTGGACAGGGTCGAGGAGATACGCAGTATTTT
NA	NA	TRBV9	TRBJ1-1	CASSVGRKNTEAFF	TGTGCCAGCAGCGTAGGTCGGAAGAACACTGAAGCTTTCTTT
NA	NA	TRBV6-5	TRBJ2-5	CASSYWQGLGETQYF	TGTGCCAGCAGTTACTGGCAGGGCCTCGGGGAGACCCAGTACTTC
NA	NA	TRBV18	TRBJ2-6	CASSRTETFSGANVLTF	TGTGCCAGCTCAAGGACAGAGACCTTCTCTGGGGCCAACGTCCTGACTTTC
NA	NA	TRBV2	TRBJ2-5	CASSLDWRQETQYF	TGTGCCAGCAGTTTGGACTGGAGGCAAGAGACCCAGTACTTC
NA	NA	TRBV7-9	TRBJ2-3	CASSFPRGLVPDTQYF	TGTGCCAGCAGCTTTCCCCGGGGGCTAGTTCCAGATACGCAGTATTTT